These 32 T cell receptor beta chains came from one sample sequenced in a study of a mutant IDH1 vaccine in newly diagnosed glioma. The method was immunoSEQ multiplex PCR; TCRdb's version includes in-frame clones alone and lacks a portion of them. The sample consists of more than 50,000 clones, roughly 80% of them appearing once. Described time point: week 11, during vaccination. In every dose of vaccine, 300 ug of mutant IDH1 20-mer peptide was given alongside topical imiquimod. Antigens of these TCRs are unknown. Sequences were derived from PBMCs, sampled from a glioma patient whose treatment included an IDH1 peptide vaccine. These receptors were obtained from a man aged 50-60 years with glioma.

This clone was seen just once. The chain recombines TRBV7-9 with TRBJ1-1; the D gene is possibly TRBD1 (6 bases). V gave up 5 bases and J gave up 2 bases, with 12 bases separating them. CDR3 size: 14 residues. Germline assignment: CDR1 SEHNR and CDR2 FQNEAQ (reference sequence). CDR3 coding DNA: TGTGCCAGCAGCCTATCACAGGGAAACACTGAAGCTTTCTTT. Translated: CASSLSQGNTEAFF.

The chain uses TRBV19 and TRBJ1-6; 7 bases are shared with TRBD1. The junction had 3 bases not matched to a gene; V was cut back by 6 bases and J by 7 bases. Germline lookup yields CDR1 LNHDA and CDR2 SQIVND (reference sequence). This CDR3 is built from 13 residues. The CDR3 loop reads CASRMTGNSPLHF. CDR3 in DNA: TGTGCCAGTAGGATGACAGGGAATTCACCCCTCCACTTT.

The genes are TRBV5-8 and TRBJ1-1; D perhaps matches TRBD1 (5 bases). The length of the CDR3 is 14 residues. CDR1 is SGHTS and CDR2 is YDEGEE in the germline V gene. V was cut by 5 bases and J by 4 bases, with 15 bases left in between. The CDR3: CASSRDLVSTEAFF. The CDR3, as DNA: TGTGCCAGCAGTCGGGACCTAGTAAGCACTGAAGCTTTCTTT.

This clone has a handful of counts. The gene calls are TRBV11-3 and TRBJ2-1; tentative D call: TRBD1 (6 bases). Germline assignment: CDR1 SGHNT and CDR2 YENEEA. CDR3 size: 15 residues. Trimming took 5 bases from V and 0 from J, leaving 11 bases between them. The CDR3 is CASSLGTTSYNEQFF. The CDR3 DNA reads as TGTGCCAGCAGCCTCGGGACAACCTCCTACAATGAGCAGTTCTTC.

The chain couples TRBV15 to TRBJ1-3, with D uncertain. The CDR3 spans 14 residues. The germline gives CDR1 LNHNV, CDR2 YYDKDF (reference sequence). Trimming removed 0 bases at V and 8 bases at J, with 11 bases between. CDR3: CATSRDSMGDTIYF. The CDR3 DNA reads as TGTGCCACCAGCAGAGATAGCATGGGAGACACCATATATTTT.

A word on this clone: At one boundary the junction diverges from the germline segment, which might be a read error. J is TRBJ2-1 and V is TRBV7-7; 7 nucleotides line up with TRBD1. Germline loops: CDR1 SSHAT, CDR2 FNYEAQ (reference sequence). This CDR3 spans 15 amino acids. CDR3 protein: CASSRNRGTYNEQFF. The DNA of the CDR3 is TGTGCTAGCAGTAGAAACAGGGGAACCTACAATGAGCAGTTCTTC.

The chain couples TRBV19 to TRBJ1-1; D not resolved. The CDR3 contains 15 residues. The V gene's germline CDR1 is LNHDA and CDR2 SQIVND (reference sequence). Trimming removed 1 base from V and 1 base from J, with 10 bases in between. CDR3 region: CASSIGWVENTEAFF. The CDR3 region has the DNA TGTGCCAGTAGTATAGGCTGGGTAGAGAACACTGAAGCTTTCTTT.

This clone was recorded only once. The V gene is TRBV30, the J gene TRBJ2-7, with D unresolved. CDR1 is GTSNPN, CDR2 SVGIG, per germline (reference sequence). The CDR3 contains 14 residues. The V and J ends lost 2 bases and 1 base respectively, with 12 bases between them. The CDR3 DNA reads as TGTGCCTGGAGTTCTGGGGTAGGGTCCTACGAGCAGTACTTC. It specifies CAWSSGVGSYEQYF.

This clone has just a few counts. The rearrangement links TRBV5-8 to TRBJ1-2; D possibly corresponds to TRBD1 (6 bases). Trimming stripped 4 bases from V and 7 bases from J, with 14 bases between. Germline V CDR1 and CDR2: SGHTS, YDEGEE. The CDR3 consists of 13 residues. In nucleotides, the CDR3 is TGTGCCAGCAGCCCAGGACAGAGTGGTGGCTACACCTTC. This sequence encodes CASSPGQSGGYTF.

The chain recombines TRBV10-3 with TRBJ2-1; D remains ambiguous. V dropped 0 bases and J dropped 3 bases, with 6 bases sitting between them. CDR1 is ENHRY, CDR2 SYGVKD, per germline. The CDR3 runs 14 residues. CDR3 bases: TGTGCCATCAGTGAGTCGACTGACTACAATGAGCAGTTCTTC. Translation gives CAISESTDYNEQFF.

The CDR3 bases are TGTGCCATCAGTGAAAGGAACTATGGCTACACCTTC. Protein product: CAISERNYGYTF. The chain has TRBV10-3 and TRBJ1-2, with no clear D. The CDR3 is made up of 12 amino acids. Germline CDR1 and CDR2: ENHRY and SYGVKD. Trimming took 3 bases from V and 2 from J, leaving 4 bases between them.

CDR3 DNA: TGCGCCAGCAGCTTGGGTCAGGGGGGTTCCTACGAGCAGTACTTC. This sequence encodes CASSLGQGGSYEQYF. The chain recombines TRBV5-1 with TRBJ2-7, with a weak D call TRBD1 (7 bases). The length of the CDR3 is 15 residues. The germline V and J ends were trimmed by 0 bases and 1 base, with 11 bases remaining between them. CDR1 and CDR2 (germline): SGHRS, YFSETQ.

V is TRBV7-9 and J is TRBJ2-5, with 9 nucleotides matching TRBD1. The J call is in doubt because the DNA end fits TRBJ2-7 better. The CDR3 is made up of 15 amino acids. CDR1 SEHNR and CDR2 FQNEAQ come from the germline V gene (reference sequence). CDR3 sequence: CASSLFTGGQNEQYF. CDR3 sequence (DNA): TGTGCCAGCAGCTTATTTACAGGGGGCCAGAACGAGCAGTACTTC.

The chain couples TRBV7-9 to TRBJ1-5; no clear D. Trimming took off 8 bases at V and 5 bases at J, with 10 bases between the two ends. CDR3 length: 12 amino acids. In germline, CDR1 is SEHNR, CDR2 FQNEAQ (reference sequence). This CDR3 reads CASAPNDQPQHF. The CDR3 DNA reads as TGTGCCAGCGCTCCTAACGATCAGCCCCAGCATTTT.

There are a few counts of this clone. The chain employs TRBV5-4 and TRBJ2-5; no firm D call. Trimming cost V 3 bases and J 2 bases, with 8 bases left between them. Germline lookup yields CDR1 SGHNT and CDR2 YYREEE (reference sequence). The CDR3 is 13 amino acids. The CDR3 nucleotides are TGTGCCAGCAGCTCCCTAGATCAAGAGACCCAGTACTTC. Amino acids: CASSSLDQETQYF.

This chain uses TRBV19 with TRBJ1-5, with D perhaps TRBD1 (5 bases). V lost 1 base and J 7 bases, leaving 17 bases between the germline ends. There are 16 residues in the CDR3. Germline assignment: CDR1 LNHDA and CDR2 SQIVND (reference sequence). Here the CDR3 reads CASSIVSRQSEQPQHF. DNA of the CDR3: TGTGCCAGTAGTATAGTCTCGCGACAGTCGGAACAGCCCCAGCATTTT.

The table lists this clone with a count of one. The rearrangement links TRBV5-6 to TRBJ2-7, with 7 bases matching TRBD2. Trimming removed 4 bases from V and 6 bases from J; junction bases left unmatched: 13. CDR1 SGHDT and CDR2 YYEEEE come from the germline V gene. This CDR3 is 15 amino acids long. The CDR3 reads CASSPGGSGFVEQYF. The CDR3 nucleotides read TGTGCCAGCAGCCCCGGGGGGTCCGGGTTCGTCGAGCAGTACTTC.

The chain joins TRBV18 to TRBJ1-3, with D perhaps matching TRBD1 (5 bases). Germline CDR1 is KGHSH and CDR2 is LQKENI. V gave up 2 bases and J gave up 4 bases, with 9 bases separating them. CDR3 size: 14 residues. The CDR3 DNA reads TGTGCCAGCTCACCATACGGGGCAGGAAACACCATATATTTT. Protein product: CASSPYGAGNTIYF.

The V gene is TRBV5-1, the J gene TRBJ2-7; perhaps TRBD1 as D (6 bases). CDR3 size: 12 residues. From germline, CDR1 is SGHRS and CDR2 YFSETQ. Trimming stripped 3 bases from V and 5 bases from J, with 9 bases between. The CDR3 protein is CASSSRDNEQYF. The CDR3 DNA sequence: TGCGCCAGCAGCTCCCGGGACAACGAGCAGTACTTC.

The rearrangement links TRBV29-1 to TRBJ2-5; 14 nucleotides align to TRBD2. Trimming at V came to 4 bases and at J to 3 bases, leaving 1 base not matched to a gene. Germline V gene lookup returns CDR1 SQVTM and CDR2 ANQGSEA. The CDR3 has 14 residues. CDR3 sequence: CSVGLAGGKETQYF. The CDR3 coding sequence is TGCAGCGTTGGACTAGCGGGAGGGAAAGAGACCCAGTACTTC.

The J gene is TRBJ2-7, the V gene TRBV19, with 8 bases fitting TRBD1. The length of the CDR3 is 14 residues. The germline V gene has CDR1 LNHDA and CDR2 SQIVND (reference sequence). V lost 6 bases and J lost 3; bases outside the gene matches: 7. CDR3 amino acids: CASSRRDRRYEQYF. The CDR3 region has the DNA TGTGCCAGTAGCCGCCGGGACAGGCGCTACGAGCAGTACTTC.

The V gene is TRBV28, the J gene TRBJ1-1; D is unresolved. This CDR3 comprises 13 residues. Between the trimmed V and J ends, which lost 3 bases and 11 bases, there was a span of 16 bases. CDR1 and CDR2 from the germline V gene are MDHEN and SYDVKM. The DNA of the CDR3 is TGTGCCAGCAGTTTCGGGGAGGTCCTAGGGGCTTTCTTT. This sequence encodes CASSFGEVLGAFF.

There are a few counts of this clone. The chain is built from TRBV11-1 and TRBJ1-5; D is perhaps TRBD1 (5 bases). The CDR3 length is 13 residues. Looked up from germline, CDR1 is SGHAT and CDR2 is FQDESV (reference sequence). V dropped 5 bases and J dropped 4 bases, with 9 bases sitting between them. The CDR3 protein is CASSLDSNQPQHF. CDR3 DNA sequence: TGTGCCAGCAGCCTAGACAGTAATCAGCCCCAGCATTTT.

The genes are TRBV5-1 and TRBJ2-2; 7 bases line up with TRBD1. Germline lookup yields CDR1 SGHRS and CDR2 YFSETQ. The junction had 5 bases not matched to a gene; V was cut back by 3 bases and J by 6 bases. The CDR3 is 14 amino acids. The CDR3 DNA reads as TGCGCCAGCAGCTCGGACAGGCGGGCCGGGGAGCTGTTTTTT. Protein product: CASSSDRRAGELFF.

The V gene is TRBV29-1, the J gene TRBJ2-3; weak D call: TRBD1 (6 bases). V was shortened by 6 bases and J by 1 base, with 14 bases between the two germline ends. Germline V lookup: CDR1 SQVTM, CDR2 ANQGSEA. This CDR3 is 14 amino acids long. CDR3 sequence: CSVVGGVGTDTQYF. CDR3 DNA sequence: TGCAGCGTCGTAGGGGGAGTTGGCACAGATACGCAGTATTTT.

The CDR3 region is CASSLRSGFYEQYF. The CDR3 DNA sequence: TGTGCCAGCAGCTTAAGGTCAGGGTTCTACGAGCAGTACTTC. This sequence joins TRBV13 and TRBJ2-7; D is perhaps TRBD1 (5 bases). V lost 2 bases to trimming and J lost 3 bases, with 11 bases between them. The CDR3 length is 14 residues. Germline lookup yields CDR1 PRHDT and CDR2 FYEKMQ (reference sequence).

V gene TRBV18 combines with J gene TRBJ2-1; the match to TRBD2 covers 7 bases. Germline CDR1 reads KGHSH; CDR2 reads LQKENI. The V gene end was trimmed by 6 bases and the J gene end by 4 bases; junction bases not matched to a gene: 12. CDR3 length: 16 residues. CDR3: CASSSSGTGGYNEQFF. In nucleotides, the CDR3 is TGTGCCAGCTCCTCAAGCGGGACTGGGGGATACAATGAGCAGTTCTTC.

This clone appeared a few times. Relative to the germline gene, one junction end is altered; a read error may explain this. The chain employs TRBV7-7 and TRBJ2-5; D is unclear. This CDR3 region has 13 residues. Per germline, CDR1 SSHAT and CDR2 FNYEAQ (reference sequence). Here the CDR3 DNA reads TGTGCTAGCAGCCCGACAACCTGGGAGACCCAGTACTTC. Translation: CASSPTTWETQYF.

The sample holds a few counts of this clone. Distinct nucleotide sequences in the sample also encode this CDR3. The chain carries TRBV6-5 and TRBJ1-1; unclear D gene. Trimming removed 2 bases from V and 0 bases from J, with 10 bases in between. This CDR3 is built from 15 residues. Germline V gene lookup returns CDR1 MNHEY and CDR2 SVGAGI. CDR3 DNA sequence: TGTGCCAGCAGTTACGGACGGATCATGAACACTGAAGCTTTCTTT. It encodes CASSYGRIMNTEAFF.

This clone was seen more than once but under ten times. V usage is TRBV6-1 and J usage is TRBJ1-2; tentatively, D is TRBD1 (5 bases). Germline assignment: CDR1 MNHNS and CDR2 SASEGT. The CDR3 consists of 15 residues. V dropped 2 bases and J dropped 8 bases, with 18 bases sitting between them. The CDR3 coding sequence is TGTGCCAGCAGTGAATACGAGACAGACGTCCGGGGCTACACCTTC. It yields the protein CASSEYETDVRGYTF.

The V gene is TRBV19, the J gene TRBJ1-5, with D possibly being TRBD1 (6 bases). The V gene's germline CDR1 is LNHDA and CDR2 SQIVND (reference sequence). The germline V and J ends were trimmed by 7 bases and 11 bases, with 18 bases remaining between them. The CDR3 spans 13 residues. The CDR3 sequence: CASNKGGERTQHF. CDR3 in DNA: TGTGCCAGTAATAAGGGGGGGGAAAGGACCCAGCATTTT.

This clone appeared once. The DNA of the CDR3 is TGTGCCACCACTAGAGGAACTGGGGCCAACGTCCTGACTTTC. Translated: CATTRGTGANVLTF. The genes are TRBV6-1 and TRBJ2-6, with D possibly TRBD2 on 5 matching bases. In germline, CDR1 is MNHNS, CDR2 SASEGT. This CDR3 has 14 amino acids. Trimming left V 10 bases short and J 2 bases short, with 12 bases between.